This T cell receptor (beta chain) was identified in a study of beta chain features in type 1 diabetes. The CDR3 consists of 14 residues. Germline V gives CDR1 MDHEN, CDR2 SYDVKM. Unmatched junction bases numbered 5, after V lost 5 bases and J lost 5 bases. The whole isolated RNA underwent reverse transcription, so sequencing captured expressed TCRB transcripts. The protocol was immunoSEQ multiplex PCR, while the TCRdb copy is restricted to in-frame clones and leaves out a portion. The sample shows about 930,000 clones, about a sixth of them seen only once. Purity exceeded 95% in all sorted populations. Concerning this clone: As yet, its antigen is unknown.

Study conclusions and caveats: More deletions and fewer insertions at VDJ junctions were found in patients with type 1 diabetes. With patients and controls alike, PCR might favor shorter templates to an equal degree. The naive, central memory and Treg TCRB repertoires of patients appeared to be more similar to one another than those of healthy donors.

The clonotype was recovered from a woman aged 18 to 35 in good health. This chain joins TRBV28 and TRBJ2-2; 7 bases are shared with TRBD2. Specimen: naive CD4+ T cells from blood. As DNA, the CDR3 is TGTGCCAGCAGTCATCCTAGCGGTACCGGGGAGCTGTTTTTT. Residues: CASSHPSGTGELFF.